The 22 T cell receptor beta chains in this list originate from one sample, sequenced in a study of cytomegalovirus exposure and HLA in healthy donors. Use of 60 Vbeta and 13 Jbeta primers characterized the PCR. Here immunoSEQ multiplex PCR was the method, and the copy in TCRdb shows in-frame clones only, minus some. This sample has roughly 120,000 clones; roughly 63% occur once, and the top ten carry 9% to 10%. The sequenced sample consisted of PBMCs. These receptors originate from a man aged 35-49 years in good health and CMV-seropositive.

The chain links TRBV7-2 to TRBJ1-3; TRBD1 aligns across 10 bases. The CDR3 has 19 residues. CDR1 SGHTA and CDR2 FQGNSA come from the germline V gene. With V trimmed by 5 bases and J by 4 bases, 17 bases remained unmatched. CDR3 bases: TGTGCCAGCAGCCTCCGGGACAGGGGTCTCGGCTCTGTGGGAAACACCATATATTTT. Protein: CASSLRDRGLGSVGNTIYF.

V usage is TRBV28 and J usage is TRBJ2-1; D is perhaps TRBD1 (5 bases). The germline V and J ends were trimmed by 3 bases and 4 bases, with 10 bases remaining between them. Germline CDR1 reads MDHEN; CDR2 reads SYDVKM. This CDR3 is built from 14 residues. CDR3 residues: CASSLQGSYNEQFF. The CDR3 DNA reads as TGTGCCAGCAGTTTGCAGGGAAGTTACAATGAGCAGTTCTTC.

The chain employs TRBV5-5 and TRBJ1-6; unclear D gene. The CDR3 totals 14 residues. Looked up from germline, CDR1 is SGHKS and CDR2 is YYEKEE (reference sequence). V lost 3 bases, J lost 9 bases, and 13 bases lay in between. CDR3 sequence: CASSSDWASSPLHF. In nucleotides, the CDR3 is TGTGCCAGCAGCTCCGATTGGGCGAGTTCACCCCTCCACTTT.

This CDR3 is CASRETGANEQYF. Written as DNA, the CDR3 is TGTGCCAGCAGGGAGACAGGGGCAAACGAGCAGTACTTC. This sequence joins TRBV6-5 and TRBJ2-7; 8 bases agree with TRBD1. CDR3 length equals 13 residues. V shed 6 bases, J shed 5 bases, and the junction held 6 bases outside the gene matches. Germline V lookup: CDR1 MNHEY, CDR2 SVGAGI.

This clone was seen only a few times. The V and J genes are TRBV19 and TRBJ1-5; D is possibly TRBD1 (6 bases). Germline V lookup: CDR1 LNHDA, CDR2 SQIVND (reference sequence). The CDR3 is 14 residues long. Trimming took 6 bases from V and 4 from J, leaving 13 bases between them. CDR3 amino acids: CASRRTEWNQPQHF. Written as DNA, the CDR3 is TGTGCCAGTAGGAGGACAGAGTGGAATCAGCCCCAGCATTTT.

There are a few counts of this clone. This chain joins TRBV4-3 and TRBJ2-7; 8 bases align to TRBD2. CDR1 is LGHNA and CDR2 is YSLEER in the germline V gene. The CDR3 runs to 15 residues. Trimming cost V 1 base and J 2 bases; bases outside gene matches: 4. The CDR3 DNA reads TGCGCCAGCAGCCAAGGTCTACTAGCGGCCTACGAGCAGTACTTC. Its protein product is CASSQGLLAAYEQYF.

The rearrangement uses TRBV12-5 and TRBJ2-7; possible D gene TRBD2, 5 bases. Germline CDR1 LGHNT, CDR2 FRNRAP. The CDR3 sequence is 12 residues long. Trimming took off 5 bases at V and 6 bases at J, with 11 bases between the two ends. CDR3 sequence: CASGTRTFEQYF. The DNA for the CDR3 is TGTGCTAGTGGTACCCGGACTTTCGAGCAGTACTTC.

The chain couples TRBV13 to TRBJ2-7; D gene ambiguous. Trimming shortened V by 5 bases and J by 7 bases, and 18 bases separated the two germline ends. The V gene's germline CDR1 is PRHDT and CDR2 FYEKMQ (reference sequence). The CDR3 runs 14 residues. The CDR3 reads CASSLPTVSTEQYF. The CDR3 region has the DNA TGTGCCAGCAGCCTCCCGACTGTCTCTACGGAGCAGTACTTC.

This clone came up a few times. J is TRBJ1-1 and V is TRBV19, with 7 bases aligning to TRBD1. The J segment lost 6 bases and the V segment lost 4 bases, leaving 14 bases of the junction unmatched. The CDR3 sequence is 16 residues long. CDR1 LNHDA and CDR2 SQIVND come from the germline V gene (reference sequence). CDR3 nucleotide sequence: TGTGCCAGTAGTAGGCGGTCCAGGGGGATGCAACCTGAAGCTTTCTTT. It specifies CASSRRSRGMQPEAFF.

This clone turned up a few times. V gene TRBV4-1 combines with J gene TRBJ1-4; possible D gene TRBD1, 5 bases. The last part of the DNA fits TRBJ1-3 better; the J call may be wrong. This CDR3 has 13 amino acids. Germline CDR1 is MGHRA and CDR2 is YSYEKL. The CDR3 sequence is CASSQDIPGRIYF. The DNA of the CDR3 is TGCGCCAGCAGCCAAGATATTCCAGGGAGGATATATTTT.

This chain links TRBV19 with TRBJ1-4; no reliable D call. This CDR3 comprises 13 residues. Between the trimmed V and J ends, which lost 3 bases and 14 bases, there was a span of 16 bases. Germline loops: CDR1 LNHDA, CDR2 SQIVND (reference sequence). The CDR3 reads CASSIPPLRRLFF. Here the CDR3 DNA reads TGTGCCAGTAGTATTCCGCCTCTCCGGCGGCTGTTTTTT.

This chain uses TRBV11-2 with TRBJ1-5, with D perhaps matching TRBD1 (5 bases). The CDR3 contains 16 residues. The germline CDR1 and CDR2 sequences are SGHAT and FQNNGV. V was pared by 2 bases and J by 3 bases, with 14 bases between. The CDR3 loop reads CASSLTSRQYNQPQHF. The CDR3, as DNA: TGTGCCAGCAGCTTAACGAGCCGACAGTACAATCAGCCCCAGCATTTT.

CDR3: CASSGPGWAEAFF. The CDR3 DNA reads TGTGCCAGCAGCGGTCCAGGATGGGCTGAAGCTTTCTTT. This chain uses TRBV6-5 with TRBJ1-1; D remains unclear. The CDR3 runs to 13 residues. V shed 6 bases and J shed 6 bases, with 14 bases lying between them. Germline loops: CDR1 MNHEY, CDR2 SVGAGI.

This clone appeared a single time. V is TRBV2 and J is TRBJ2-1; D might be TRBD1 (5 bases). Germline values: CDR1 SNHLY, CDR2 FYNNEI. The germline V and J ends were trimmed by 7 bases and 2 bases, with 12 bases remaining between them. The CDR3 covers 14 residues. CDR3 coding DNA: TGTGCCAGCATGTGGCAGGGCACCTACAATGAGCAGTTCTTC. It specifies CASMWQGTYNEQFF.

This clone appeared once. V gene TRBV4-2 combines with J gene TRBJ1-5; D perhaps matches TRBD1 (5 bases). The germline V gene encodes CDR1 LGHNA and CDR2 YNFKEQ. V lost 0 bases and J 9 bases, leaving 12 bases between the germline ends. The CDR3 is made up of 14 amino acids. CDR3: CASSQEVGGWPQHF. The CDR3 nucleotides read TGTGCCAGCAGCCAAGAAGTTGGGGGGTGGCCCCAGCATTTT.

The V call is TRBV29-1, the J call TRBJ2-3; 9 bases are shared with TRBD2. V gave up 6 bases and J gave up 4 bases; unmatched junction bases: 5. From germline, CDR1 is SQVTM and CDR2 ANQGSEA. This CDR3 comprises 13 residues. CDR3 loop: CSVTRTSADTQYF. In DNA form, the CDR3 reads TGCAGCGTAACCCGGACTAGCGCAGATACGCAGTATTTT.

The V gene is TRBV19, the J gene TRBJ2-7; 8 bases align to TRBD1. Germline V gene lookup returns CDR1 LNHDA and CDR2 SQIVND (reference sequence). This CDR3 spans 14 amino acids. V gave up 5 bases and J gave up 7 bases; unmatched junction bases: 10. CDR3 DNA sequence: TGTGCCAGTAGTTTGCAGGGGGCTTCGCAGGAGCAGTACTTC. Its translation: CASSLQGASQEQYF.

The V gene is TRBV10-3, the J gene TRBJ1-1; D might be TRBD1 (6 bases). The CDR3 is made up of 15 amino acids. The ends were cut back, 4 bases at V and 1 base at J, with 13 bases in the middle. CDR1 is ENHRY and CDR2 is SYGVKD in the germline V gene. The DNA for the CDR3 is TGTGCCATCAGTGCAATGGACAGATCGAACACTGAAGCTTTCTTT. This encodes CAISAMDRSNTEAFF.

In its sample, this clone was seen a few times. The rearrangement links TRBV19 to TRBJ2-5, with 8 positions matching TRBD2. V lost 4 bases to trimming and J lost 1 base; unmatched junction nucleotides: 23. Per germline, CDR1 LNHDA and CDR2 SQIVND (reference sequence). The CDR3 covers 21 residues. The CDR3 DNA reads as TGTGCCAGTAGTAGTCACCGGGACCTCACGGGCCCTAGCGGGTTCCAAGAGACCCAGTACTTC. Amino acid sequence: CASSSHRDLTGPSGFQETQYF.

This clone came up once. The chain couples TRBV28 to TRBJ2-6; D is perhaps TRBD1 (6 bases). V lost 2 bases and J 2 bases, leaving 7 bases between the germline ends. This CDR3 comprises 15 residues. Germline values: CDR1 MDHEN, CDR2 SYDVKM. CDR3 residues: CASSLAGAGANVLTF. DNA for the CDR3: TGTGCCAGCAGTTTAGCAGGGGCTGGGGCCAACGTCCTGACTTTC.

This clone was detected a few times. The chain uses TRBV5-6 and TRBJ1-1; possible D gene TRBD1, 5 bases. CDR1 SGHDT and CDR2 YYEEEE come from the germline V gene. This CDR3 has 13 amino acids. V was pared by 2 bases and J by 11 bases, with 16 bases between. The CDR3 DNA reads TGTGCCAGCAGCTTCGGGGGGGAAGGGAAGGCTTTCTTT. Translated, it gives CASSFGGEGKAFF.

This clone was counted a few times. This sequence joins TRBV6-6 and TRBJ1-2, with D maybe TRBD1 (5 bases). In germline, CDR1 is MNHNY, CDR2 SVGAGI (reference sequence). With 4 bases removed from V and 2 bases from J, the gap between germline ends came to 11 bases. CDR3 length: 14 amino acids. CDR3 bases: TGTGCCAGCAGTTCCCTGGAGGGGAACTATGGCTACACCTTC. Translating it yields CASSSLEGNYGYTF.